This TCR beta chain was observed in a study of blood T cell repertoires in COVID-19. Study context: Nucleic acid was either cDNA or gDNA, and it came from T cells, B-cell-depleted T cells, or PBMCs.

TCRdb keeps only in-frame clones here, not all; method: immunoSEQ multiplex PCR. The sample shows 50,000 to 60,000 clones, approximately 91% of them seen only once. CDR1 is LNHDA, CDR2 SQIVND, per germline (reference sequence). V gave up 8 bases and J gave up 1 base; unmatched junction bases: 3. The CDR3 spans 14 residues. Specimen: peripheral blood. The sequence was obtained from a human donor in a cohort sampled during active COVID-19. The chain combines TRBV19 with TRBJ2-3; TRBD2 matches 10 bases. The CDR3 nucleotides are TGTGCCAGTTCGGGACTAGCGCGCACAGATACGCAGTATTTT. Amino acid sequence: CASSGLARTDTQYF.